The 22 T cell receptor beta chains given below trace back to one sample, sequenced in a study of shared clonotypes between healthy human individuals. Sequenced by immunoSEQ multiplex PCR; TCRdb stores in-frame clones only, minus some. The sample lists 1,100,000 or so clones; about four fifths were seen once. Sample: memory CD4+ T cells from PBMCs. Documented subset: CD45RA-negative fraction. Every receptor here comes from a young man in good health. Some clones in this sample may be carry-over from other donors' samples.

Concerning this clone itself: The sample carries other DNA sequences with the same CDR3. The rearrangement joins TRBV29-1 to TRBJ2-3; TRBD2 matches 7 bases. The germline V gene encodes CDR1 SQVTM and CDR2 ANQGSEA. There are 12 residues in the CDR3. Germline trimming cut 3 bases from V and 5 bases from J; bases unmatched to any gene: 2. The CDR3 is CSVDRGEDTQYF. The CDR3 DNA sequence: TGCAGCGTTGATCGGGGGGAAGATACGCAGTATTTT.

The J gene is TRBJ1-5, the V gene TRBV6-1; D is ambiguous. V shed 7 bases and J shed 7 bases, with 14 bases lying between them. Germline loops: CDR1 MNHNS, CDR2 SASEGT. The CDR3 has 13 residues. The chain's CDR3 is CASKGSDRQPQHF. Here the CDR3 DNA reads TGTGCCAGCAAGGGTTCAGACCGGCAGCCCCAGCATTTT.

This chain links TRBV7-9 with TRBJ2-5; tentative D call: TRBD2 (5 bases). Germline V gene data show CDR1 as SEHNR and CDR2 as FQNEAQ (reference sequence). V was cut by 10 bases and J by 1 base, with 16 bases left in between. This CDR3 comprises 14 residues. CDR3 sequence (DNA): TGTGCCACCCGGACTCGGCAACTCCAAGAGACCCAGTACTTC. It translates to CATRTRQLQETQYF.

This chain uses TRBV9 with TRBJ1-2; the D gene is possibly TRBD1 (5 bases). CDR1 and CDR2 (germline): SGDLS, YYNGEE. CDR3 length: 15 residues. V was trimmed by 4 bases and J by 6 bases, leaving 19 bases between them. CDR3 coding DNA: TGTGCCAGCAGCTCCCACGGGAGGGGTTGGGATGGCTACACCTTC. Translating it yields CASSSHGRGWDGYTF.

This clone was seen just once. The chain employs TRBV10-3 and TRBJ2-5; a possible D gene is TRBD1 (5 bases). This CDR3 contains 12 residues. Trimming took 7 bases from V and 4 from J, leaving 10 bases between them. Germline V lookup: CDR1 ENHRY, CDR2 SYGVKD. CDR3 loop: CAIKGGAETQYF. CDR3 DNA sequence: TGTGCCATCAAAGGTGGGGCAGAGACCCAGTACTTC.

This clone was seen once. The V gene is TRBV7-2, the J gene TRBJ2-2; TRBD1 aligns across 10 bases. Per germline, CDR1 SGHTA and CDR2 FQGNSA. The ends lost 5 bases at V and 6 bases at J; junction bases unmatched: 12. The CDR3 sequence is 17 residues long. The CDR3 DNA is TGTGCCAGCAGCACAGGACAGGGGGGTTGGAGTGCCGGGGAGCTGTTTTTT. Protein: CASSTGQGGWSAGELFF.

The gene calls are TRBV2 and TRBJ2-2, with D perhaps given as TRBD1 or TRBD2 (5 bases each). The V and J ends lost 5 bases and 2 bases respectively, with 12 bases between them. This CDR3 has 15 amino acids. Germline V gives CDR1 SNHLY, CDR2 FYNNEI. CDR3 sequence: CASSTPGPNTGELFF. The CDR3 DNA follows: TGTGCCAGCAGTACCCCGGGACCCAACACCGGGGAGCTGTTTTTT.

The rearrangement joins TRBV11-2 to TRBJ1-2, with TRBD1 as a possible D gene (5 bases). In germline, CDR1 is SGHAT, CDR2 FQNNGV. V lost 3 bases to trimming and J lost 4 bases, with 15 bases between them. The CDR3 totals 15 residues. The CDR3 sequence: CASSFFGGKSYGYTF. CDR3 DNA: TGTGCCAGCAGCTTTTTCGGGGGGAAGAGCTATGGCTACACCTTC.

The rearrangement uses TRBV6-4 and TRBJ2-3, with a tentative D call TRBD1 (5 bases). Between the trimmed V and J ends, which lost 6 bases and 4 bases, there was a span of 11 bases. The CDR3 runs to 13 residues. Germline CDR1 and CDR2: MRHNA and SNTAGT. As DNA, the CDR3 is TGTGCCAGCAGCGCCACCAGGGCAGATACGCAGTATTTT. The encoded protein is CASSATRADTQYF.

The rearrangement links TRBV28 to TRBJ2-2; 12 nucleotides agree with TRBD2. V gave up 6 bases and J gave up 3 bases; unmatched junction bases: 2. Germline CDR1 and CDR2: MDHEN and SYDVKM. The CDR3 is 15 amino acids. CDR3 region: CASSGLAGYTGELFF. The CDR3 DNA is TGTGCCAGCAGCGGACTAGCGGGGTACACCGGGGAGCTGTTTTTT.

The V call is TRBV2, the J call TRBJ2-2, with D uncertain. Germline V gives CDR1 SNHLY, CDR2 FYNNEI. Between the trimmed V and J ends, which lost 7 bases and 4 bases, there was a span of 13 bases. This CDR3 comprises 14 residues. The CDR3 DNA sequence: TGTGCCAGCACCGACACTGCTGGCACCGGGGAGCTGTTTTTT. It encodes CASTDTAGTGELFF.

This clone was observed a few times. The chain links TRBV10-2 to TRBJ2-7; 12 nucleotides align to TRBD2. Germline V gene lookup returns CDR1 WSHSY and CDR2 SAAADI. Unmatched junction bases numbered 9, after V lost 4 bases and J lost 5 bases. The CDR3 runs 16 residues. The CDR3: CASSVASGRALHEQYF. CDR3 sequence (DNA): TGCGCCAGCAGTGTGGCTAGCGGGAGGGCCCTACACGAGCAGTACTTC.

This chain joins TRBV5-4 and TRBJ1-1; 7 bases agree with TRBD1. The V segment lost 4 bases and the J segment 3 bases; nucleotides outside the gene matches: 9. In germline, CDR1 is SGHNT, CDR2 YYREEE (reference sequence). The CDR3 runs 15 residues. The DNA of the CDR3 is TGTGCCAGCAGCCGGAATTATCAGGGGGACACTGAAGCTTTCTTT. It specifies CASSRNYQGDTEAFF.

In this sample, this clone turned up once. The V gene is TRBV7-3, the J gene TRBJ2-1; D is possibly TRBD2 (6 bases). CDR1 and CDR2 (germline): SGHTA, FQGTGA. This CDR3 has 13 residues. The ends were cut back, 5 bases at V and 7 bases at J, with 12 bases in the middle. The CDR3 loop is CASSPGTLNEQFF. The DNA for the CDR3 is TGTGCCAGCAGCCCCGGGACTCTGAATGAGCAGTTCTTC.

This clone was counted only a few times. V usage is TRBV4-1 and J usage is TRBJ1-1; D is ambiguous. The germline V and J ends were trimmed by 2 bases and 4 bases, with 11 bases remaining between them. The V gene's germline CDR1 is MGHRA and CDR2 YSYEKL. The CDR3 is 14 amino acids. The CDR3 region has the DNA TGCGCCAGCAGCCAACTTATAGGAGGCACTGAAGCTTTCTTT. Translation gives CASSQLIGGTEAFF.

This chain links TRBV11-2 with TRBJ2-6; D is undetermined. Germline CDR1 is SGHAT and CDR2 is FQNNGV. The CDR3 runs 16 residues. V lost 3 bases and J 0 bases, leaving 9 bases between the germline ends. The CDR3 here is CASSFDHRSGANVLTF. CDR3 in DNA: TGTGCCAGCAGCTTTGATCACCGCTCTGGGGCCAACGTCCTGACTTTC. Looking up the rest from reference TRBV11-2 and TRBJ2-6 gives the full variable domain: EAGVAQSPRYKIIEKRQSVAFWCNPISGHATLYWYQQILGQGPKLLIQFQNNGVVDDSQLPKDRFSAERLKGVDSTLKIQPAKLEDSAVYLCASSFDHRSGANVLTFGAGSRLTVL.

As for this clone: This specimen includes other DNA sequences encoding the same CDR3. This CDR3 is CASSVEGLARSTDTQYF. As DNA, the CDR3 is TGTGCCAGCAGCGTAGAGGGACTAGCGCGAAGCACAGATACGCAGTATTTT. The chain joins TRBV9 to TRBJ2-3; 10 bases map to TRBD2. J lost 0 bases, V lost 0 bases, and 4 bases had no gene match. Germline assignment: CDR1 SGDLS and CDR2 YYNGEE. The CDR3 has 17 residues.

The J gene is TRBJ2-1, the V gene TRBV5-1; TRBD2 matches at 10 bases. The junction had 12 bases not matched to a gene; V was cut back by 0 bases and J by 9 bases. The CDR3 is 17 residues long. Germline V gene data show CDR1 as SGHRS and CDR2 as YFSETQ. The CDR3 DNA follows: TGCGCCAGCAGCTTGGGTCCGGGAGCGGGAGGGCCGGGTGAGCAGTTCTTC. Its protein is CASSLGPGAGGPGEQFF.

The V call is TRBV27, the J call TRBJ2-2; D unresolved. From germline, CDR1 is MNHEY and CDR2 SMNVEV (reference sequence). Trimming removed 7 bases from V and 1 base from J, with 16 bases in between. The CDR3 is 16 amino acids. CDR3 sequence: CASIPASLLNTGELFF. CDR3 sequence (DNA): TGTGCCAGCATCCCTGCCAGCCTCCTGAACACCGGGGAGCTGTTTTTT.

The chain joins TRBV28 to TRBJ2-3; no clear D. Trimming cost V 5 bases and J 1 base, with 13 bases left between them. The length of the CDR3 is 15 residues. The germline gives CDR1 MDHEN, CDR2 SYDVKM. The CDR3 here is CASSVSTGGTDTQYF. DNA for the CDR3: TGTGCCAGCAGTGTCTCGACTGGGGGCACAGATACGCAGTATTTT.

This chain links TRBV5-1 with TRBJ2-3; a weak D match, TRBD1 (6 bases). Trimming cost V 0 bases and J 6 bases, with 14 bases left between them. CDR3 length: 15 amino acids. Germline values: CDR1 SGHRS, CDR2 YFSETQ. CDR3 sequence (DNA): TGCGCCAGCAGCTTGGGGGCAGGGGAGAGCGATACGCAGTATTTT. Protein sequence: CASSLGAGESDTQYF.

The chain's CDR3 is CASSQDPIGEQFF. For the CDR3, the DNA is TGTGCCAGCAGCCAAGACCCTATCGGTGAGCAGTTCTTC. The chain couples TRBV4-2 to TRBJ2-1; D uncertain. There are 13 residues in the CDR3. In germline, CDR1 is LGHNA, CDR2 YNFKEQ. V lost 0 bases and J 9 bases, leaving 9 bases between the germline ends.